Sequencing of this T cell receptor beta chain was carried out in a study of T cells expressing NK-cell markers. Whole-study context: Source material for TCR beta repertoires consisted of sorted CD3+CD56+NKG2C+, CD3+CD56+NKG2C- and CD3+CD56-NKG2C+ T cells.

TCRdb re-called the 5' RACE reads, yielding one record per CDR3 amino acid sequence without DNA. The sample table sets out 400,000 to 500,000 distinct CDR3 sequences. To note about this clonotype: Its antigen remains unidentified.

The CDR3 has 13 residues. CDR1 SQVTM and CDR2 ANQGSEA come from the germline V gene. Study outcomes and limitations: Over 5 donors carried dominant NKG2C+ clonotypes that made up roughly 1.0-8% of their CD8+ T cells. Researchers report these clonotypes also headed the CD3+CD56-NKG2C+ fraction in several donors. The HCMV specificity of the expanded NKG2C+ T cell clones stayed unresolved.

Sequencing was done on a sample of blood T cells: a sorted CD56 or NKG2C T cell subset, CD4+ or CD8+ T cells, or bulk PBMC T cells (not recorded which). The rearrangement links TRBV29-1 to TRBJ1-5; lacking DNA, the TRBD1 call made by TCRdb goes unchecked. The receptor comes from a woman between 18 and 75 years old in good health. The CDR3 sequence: CSVEDDRGRPQHF.